This T cell receptor beta chain was recovered during a study of T cell repertoires in cytomegalovirus infection. Whole-study context: Public TCR beta signatures marked donors with CMV infection and the matching HLA. Overall study findings and caveats: Clonotypes of TCR beta that were HLA-C-restricted and CMV-specific dominated the ex vivo response.

A word on this clonotype: What it binds is not known.

TCRdb recomputed calls from the reads with MiXCR, one row per CDR3 protein. Found here are approximately 1,000,000 distinct CDR3 sequences, about a third of them singletons; the top ten hold roughly an eighth. Germline-derived CDR1 and CDR2 are SGHAT and FQNNGV. The length of the CDR3 is 12 residues. The ends were cut back, 8 bases at V and 9 bases at J, with 17 bases in the middle. This chain connects TRBV11-2 to TRBJ2-7; perhaps TRBD1 as D (6 bases). This receptor was obtained from a human donor in good health (CMV status not recorded). Some clones in this sample may be carry-over from other donors' samples. The sequencing here drew on cultured CD8+ T cells from PBMCs, taken from culture after CMV antigen stimulation. For the CDR3, the DNA is TGTGCCAGCTCCCAGAAGGGGGTAGCGCAGTACGTC. This encodes CASSQKGVAQYV.